Listed below are T cell receptor beta chains from one sample, sequenced in a study of shared clonotypes between healthy human individuals. TCRdb keeps only in-frame clones here, not all; method: immunoSEQ multiplex PCR. Of about 1.9 million clones in the sample, about 93% were seen once. Sequenced: naive CD8+ T cells from PBMCs. The receptor set was obtained from a man between 18 and 35 years old in good health. Some clones in this sample may be carry-over from other donors' samples. CDR3s include the opening cysteine and the closing phenylalanine or tryptophan. D genes are given only for firm matches. Clone size is stated in some rows and not others, as once, few, many or a class when expanded.

d_gene | j_gene | v_gene | abundance | CDR3aa | CDR3nt
NA | TRBJ2-7 | TRBV4-2 | NA | CASSQVEGFSEQYF | TGTGCCAGCAGCCAAGTCGAGGGTTTTAGCGAGCAGTACTTC
NA | TRBJ2-7 | TRBV2 | NA | CASRDSGTHEQYF | TGTGCCAGCAGGGACTCAGGGACCCACGAGCAGTACTTC
NA | TRBJ1-1 | TRBV29-1 | few | CSVEARDVVEAFF | TGCAGCGTTGAAGCGAGGGACGTGGTTGAAGCTTTCTTT
TRBD1 | TRBJ2-2 | TRBV7-3 | NA | CASSPGTANTGELFF | TGTGCCAGCAGCCCCGGGACAGCGAACACCGGGGAGCTGTTTTTT
TRBD2 | TRBJ2-7 | TRBV6-1 | NA | CAISGLAGALSYEQYF | TGTGCCATCAGTGGACTAGCGGGAGCCCTCTCCTACGAGCAGTACTTC
TRBD1 | TRBJ2-1 | TRBV29-1 | NA | CSVIRGLGFYNEQFF | TGCAGCGTTATCAGGGGGCTAGGGTTTTACAATGAGCAGTTCTTC
TRBD2 | TRBJ2-7 | TRBV11-2 | once | CASSFGLAGTYEQYF | TGTGCCAGCAGCTTCGGACTAGCGGGGACCTACGAGCAGTACTTC
NA | TRBJ2-7 | TRBV27 | NA | CASSVDRGGEQYF | TGTGCCAGCAGTGTGGATAGGGGTGGCGAGCAGTACTTC
TRBD2 | TRBJ2-3 | TRBV15 | NA | CATSRDKGRLAETDTQYF | TGTGCCACCAGCAGAGATAAGGGGAGACTAGCGGAAACAGATACGCAGTATTTT
NA | TRBJ1-1 | TRBV5-1 | NA | CASSTYTSSNTEAFF | TGCGCCAGCAGCACATACACCAGTTCTAACACTGAAGCTTTCTTT
NA | TRBJ1-6 | TRBV30 | NA | CAWSVIGLGGRGSPLHF | TGTGCCTGGAGTGTCATCGGCCTGGGGGGCCGTGGTTCACCCCTCCACTTT
TRBD1 | TRBJ2-7 | TRBV27 | NA | CASSLMYGTGAHEQYF | TGTGCCAGCAGTTTGATGTACGGGACAGGGGCTCACGAGCAGTACTTC
NA | TRBJ2-2 | TRBV2 | NA | CASSEARVDGHGELFF | TGTGCCAGCAGTGAAGCGCGGGTAGACGGTCACGGGGAGCTGTTTTTT
NA | TRBJ2-5 | TRBV18 | NA | CASSPPSNLGPKETQYF | TGTGCCAGCTCACCTCCAAGTAACCTCGGACCGAAAGAGACCCAGTACTTC
NA | TRBJ2-3 | TRBV7-9 | once | CASGFTDTQYF | TGTGCCAGCGGCTTCACAGATACGCAGTATTTT
TRBD1 | TRBJ2-7 | TRBV5-4 | NA | CASGTGAYEQYF | TGTGCCAGCGGGACAGGGGCCTACGAGCAGTACTTC
TRBD1 | TRBJ1-2 | TRBV28 | NA | CASNGGGINYGYTF | TGTGCCAGCAACGGAGGGGGCATTAACTATGGCTACACCTTC
TRBD1 | TRBJ1-1 | TRBV6-6 | NA | CASSSTGAPNTEAFF | TGTGCCAGCAGCTCTACAGGGGCGCCGAACACTGAAGCTTTCTTT
NA | TRBJ1-1 | TRBV5-1 | NA | CASSWAGDMNTEAFF | TGCGCCAGCAGCTGGGCAGGGGACATGAACACTGAAGCTTTCTTT
NA | TRBJ1-1 | TRBV9 | NA | CASSAGYTEAFF | TGTGCCAGCAGTGCAGGGTACACTGAAGCTTTCTTT
TRBD2 | TRBJ2-1 | TRBV11-3 | NA | CASSLGTTIYNEQFF | TGTGCCAGCAGCCTCGGGACTACTATCTACAATGAGCAGTTCTTC
NA | TRBJ2-1 | TRBV11-2 | NA | CASSLVASPYNEQFF | TGTGCCAGCAGCTTAGTAGCCTCCCCCTACAATGAGCAGTTCTTC